This T cell receptor (beta chain) is drawn from a study of blood T cell repertoires in COVID-19. The CDR3 sequence is 15 residues long. With 3 bases removed from V and 2 bases from J, the gap between germline ends came to 13 bases. Germline V gene lookup returns CDR1 LNHDA and CDR2 SQIVND (reference sequence). Repertoires were generated with immunoSEQ multiplex PCR, while TCRdb's copy carries only in-frame clones and drops some. The repertoire has roughly 350,000 clones, approximately 90% of them found once; the top ten carry 2.5% to 4%. Material: peripheral blood. The chain has TRBV19 and TRBJ2-5; D may be TRBD1 (5 bases). The TCR sequence derives from a woman aged 18-29 years who had recovered from COVID-19. CDR3 nucleotide sequence: TGTGCCAGTAGTATCAACCCGGCAGGGCAAGAGACCCAGTACTTC. This translates into CASSINPAGQETQYF.